This TCR beta chain was captured in a study of T cell clonotyping in hematopoietic cell transplantation. V shed 4 bases and J shed 3 bases, with 4 bases lying between them. The CDR3 runs to 11 residues. CDR1 is PRHDT and CDR2 is FYEKMQ in the germline V gene (reference sequence). The repertoire was sequenced with immunoSEQ multiplex PCR; TCRdb's copy has only in-frame clones and lacks some. Here the sample spans 5,500 to 8,500 clones, around 87% being singletons. V and J are TRBV13 and TRBJ2-7; D remains ambiguous. This specimen was PBMCs, taken 100 days after allogeneic stem cell transplant. The TCR sequence derives from a male patient in his fifties who had an allogeneic stem cell transplant from a related donor, so the T cells may come from the graft donor. Some clones in this sample may be carry-over from other donors' samples. CDR3: CASSSYYEQYF. The CDR3 DNA sequence: TGTGCCAGCAGCTCGTACTACGAGCAGTACTTC. The whole variable domain, filled in from reference TRBV13 and TRBJ2-7, reads AAGVIQSPRHLIKEKRETATLKCYPIPRHDTVYWYQQGPGQDPQFLISFYEKMQSDKGSIPDRFSAQQFSDYHSELNMSSLELGDSALYFCASSSYYEQYFGPGTRLTVT.